The 6 T cell receptor beta chains below all came from one sample that was sequenced in a study of T cells of healthy individuals (dated by TCRdb to 2017 to 2018). Receptor amplification or capture employed 5' RACE. The data were produced on an Illumina MiSeq. Using fastp at Q25 and MiXCR, TCRdb reprocessed the public reads and kept productive beta chains. Every entry covers one CDR3 protein and lists the most common genes and DNA from its rows. In all, the sample holds about 96,000 distinct CDR3 sequences, and about 16% of those were seen once. The ten largest account for about 6.2% of the sample. The receptors derive from a human donor in good health.

This clonotype was recorded many times. The CDR3 nucleotides are TGTGCCAGCGATGGATCCCAGACAGCTTTCTATGGCTACACCTTC. This sequence encodes CASDGSQTAFYGYTF. The V call is TRBV6-2 or TRBV6-3, the J call TRBJ1-2, with D perhaps matching TRBD1 (5 bases). The CDR3 has 15 residues. Trimming shortened V by 8 bases and J by 4 bases, and 20 bases separated the two germline ends. Looked up from germline, CDR1 is MNHEY and CDR2 is SVGEGT.

This clonotype was detected only a few times. V and J are TRBV28 and TRBJ1-2; D is unclear. Looked up from germline, CDR1 is MDHEN and CDR2 is SYDVKM. This CDR3 is 11 amino acids long. Trimming removed 6 bases at V and 4 bases at J, with 6 bases between. CDR3 nucleotide sequence: TGTGCCAGCAGAGACGGCTATGGCTACACCTTC. The encoded protein is CASRDGYGYTF.

The chain couples TRBV19 to TRBJ2-6; 8 bases line up with TRBD1. Trimming took 5 bases from V and 0 from J; bases not matched to a gene: 12. The CDR3 length is 19 residues. CDR1 is LNHDA, CDR2 SQIVND, per germline (reference sequence). CDR3 sequence reads: CASSASGTGRISGANVLTF. The CDR3 DNA follows: TGTGCCAGTAGTGCGTCCGGGACAGGTCGTATCTCTGGGGCCAACGTCCTGACTTTC. The variable domain in full, completed from reference TRBV19 and TRBJ2-6, reads DGGITQSPKYLFRKEGQNVTLSCEQNLNHDAMYWYRQDPGQGLRLIYYSQIVNDFQKGDIAEGYSVSREKKESFPLTVTSAQKNPTAFYLCASSASGTGRISGANVLTFGAGSRLTVL.

There are many counts of this clonotype. J is TRBJ2-7 and V is TRBV19; 10 bases align to TRBD1. After removal of 6 bases from V and 3 bases from J, the junction contained 5 bases not matched to a gene. This CDR3 is built from 14 residues. Per the germline V gene, CDR1 is LNHDA and CDR2 is SQIVND (reference sequence). The chain's CDR3 is CASSARDRGYEQYF. The CDR3 nucleotides read TGTGCCAGTAGCGCTCGGGACAGGGGCTACGAGCAGTACTTC.

This clonotype was seen at least ten times. This rearrangement joins TRBV4-3 to TRBJ1-2; 10 nucleotides agree with TRBD1. Germline CDR1 LGHNA, CDR2 YSLEER. CDR3 size: 16 residues. With V trimmed by 0 bases and J by 6 bases, 7 bases remained unmatched. The CDR3 here is CASSQDLGGQGDGYTF. In nucleotides, the CDR3 is TGCGCCAGCAGCCAAGATCTGGGTGGACAGGGGGATGGCTACACCTTC.

This clonotype was seen repeatedly, ten times or more. The chain joins TRBV27 to TRBJ1-1; 7 bases align to TRBD1. This CDR3 is 12 amino acids long. Germline values: CDR1 MNHEY, CDR2 SMNVEV (reference sequence). The ends lost 8 bases at V and 10 bases at J; junction bases unmatched: 10. CDR3 sequence: CASSQDRLRAFF. The CDR3 DNA reads TGTGCCAGCTCCCAGGACAGGCTAAGAGCTTTCTTT.